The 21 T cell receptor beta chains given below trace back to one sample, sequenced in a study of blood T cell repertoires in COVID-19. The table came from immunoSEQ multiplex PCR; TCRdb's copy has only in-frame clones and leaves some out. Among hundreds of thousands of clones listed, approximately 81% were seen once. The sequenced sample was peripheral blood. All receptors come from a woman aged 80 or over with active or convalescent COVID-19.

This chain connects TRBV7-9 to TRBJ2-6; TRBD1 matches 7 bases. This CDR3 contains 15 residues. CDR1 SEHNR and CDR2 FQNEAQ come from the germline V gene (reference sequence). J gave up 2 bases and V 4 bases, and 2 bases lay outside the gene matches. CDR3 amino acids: CASSSTGTGANVLTF. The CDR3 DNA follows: TGTGCCAGCAGCTCGACAGGGACTGGGGCCAACGTCCTGACTTTC.

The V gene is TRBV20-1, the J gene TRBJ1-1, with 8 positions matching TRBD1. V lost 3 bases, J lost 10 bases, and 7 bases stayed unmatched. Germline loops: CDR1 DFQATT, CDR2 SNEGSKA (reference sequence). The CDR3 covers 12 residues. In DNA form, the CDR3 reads TGCAGTGCTAGTGTCAGGGGGCCCGGAGCTTTCTTT. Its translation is CSASVRGPGAFF.

The CDR3 nucleotides are TGTGCCAGCAGCTTCAAGACACTAGACACAGATACGCAGTATTTT. Translating gives CASSFKTLDTDTQYF. J is TRBJ2-3 and V is TRBV5-8, with D tentatively TRBD2 (5 bases). This CDR3 has 15 residues. Germline CDR1 and CDR2: SGHTS and YDEGEE. V lost 2 bases, J lost 2 bases, and 12 bases lay in between.

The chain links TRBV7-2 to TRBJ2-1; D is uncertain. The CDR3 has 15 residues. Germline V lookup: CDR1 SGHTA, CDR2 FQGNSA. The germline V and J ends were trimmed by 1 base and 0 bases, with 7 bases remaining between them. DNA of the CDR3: TGTGCCAGCAGCTTAGACGCGCGCTCCTACAATGAGCAGTTCTTC. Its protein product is CASSLDARSYNEQFF.

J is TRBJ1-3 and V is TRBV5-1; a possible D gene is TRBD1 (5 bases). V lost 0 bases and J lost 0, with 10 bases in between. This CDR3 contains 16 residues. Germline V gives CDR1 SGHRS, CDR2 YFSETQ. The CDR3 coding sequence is TGCGCCAGCAGCTTGGCCGGACACCTCTCTGGAAACACCATATATTTT. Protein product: CASSLAGHLSGNTIYF.

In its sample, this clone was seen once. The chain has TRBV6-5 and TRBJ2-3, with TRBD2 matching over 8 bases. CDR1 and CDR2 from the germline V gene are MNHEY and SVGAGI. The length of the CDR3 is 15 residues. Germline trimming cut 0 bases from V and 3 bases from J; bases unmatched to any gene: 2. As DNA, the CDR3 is TGTGCCAGCAGTTACTCAGCGGGGGATACAGATACGCAGTATTTT. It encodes CASSYSAGDTDTQYF.

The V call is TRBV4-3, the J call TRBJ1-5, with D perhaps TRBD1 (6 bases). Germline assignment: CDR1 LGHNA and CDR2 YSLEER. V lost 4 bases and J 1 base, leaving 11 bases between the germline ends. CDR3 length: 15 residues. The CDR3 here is CASSLQQGSNQPQHF. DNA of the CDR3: TGCGCCAGCAGCCTACAACAGGGAAGCAATCAGCCCCAGCATTTT.

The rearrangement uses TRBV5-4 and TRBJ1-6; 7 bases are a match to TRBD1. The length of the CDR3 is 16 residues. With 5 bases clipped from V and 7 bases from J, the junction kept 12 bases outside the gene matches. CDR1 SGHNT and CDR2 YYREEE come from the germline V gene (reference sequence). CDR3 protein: CASRQARQGTNSPLHF. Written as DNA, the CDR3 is TGTGCCAGCAGACAAGCGCGACAGGGTACAAATTCACCCCTCCACTTT.

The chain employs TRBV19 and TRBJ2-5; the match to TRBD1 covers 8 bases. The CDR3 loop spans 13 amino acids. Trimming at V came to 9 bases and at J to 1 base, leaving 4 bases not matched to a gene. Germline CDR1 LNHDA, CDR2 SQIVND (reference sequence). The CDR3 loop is CASSGTGQETQYF. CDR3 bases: TGTGCCAGCTCCGGGACAGGCCAAGAGACCCAGTACTTC.

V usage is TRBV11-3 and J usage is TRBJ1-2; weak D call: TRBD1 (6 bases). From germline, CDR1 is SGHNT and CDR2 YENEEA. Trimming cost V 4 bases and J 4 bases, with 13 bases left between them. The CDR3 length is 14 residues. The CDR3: CASSSHADSYGYTF. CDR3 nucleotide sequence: TGTGCCAGCAGCTCGCACGCGGACAGCTATGGCTACACCTTC.

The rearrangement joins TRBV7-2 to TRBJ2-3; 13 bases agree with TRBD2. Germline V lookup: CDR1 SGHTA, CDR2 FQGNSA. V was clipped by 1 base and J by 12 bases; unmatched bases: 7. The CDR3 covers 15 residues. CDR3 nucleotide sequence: TGTGCCAGCAGCTTAGGGACTAGCGGGAGAGGCCTCCAGTATTTT. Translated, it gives CASSLGTSGRGLQYF.

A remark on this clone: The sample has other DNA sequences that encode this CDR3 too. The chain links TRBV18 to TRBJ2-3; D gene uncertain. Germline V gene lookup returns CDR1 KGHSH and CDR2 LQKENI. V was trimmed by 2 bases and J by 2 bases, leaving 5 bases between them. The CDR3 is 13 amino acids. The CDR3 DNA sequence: TGTGCCAGCTCACCATCACTCACAGATACGCAGTATTTT. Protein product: CASSPSLTDTQYF.

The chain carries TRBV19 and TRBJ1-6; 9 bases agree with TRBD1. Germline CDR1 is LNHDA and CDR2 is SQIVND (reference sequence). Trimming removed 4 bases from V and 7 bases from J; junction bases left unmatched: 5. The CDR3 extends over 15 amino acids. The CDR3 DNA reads TGTGCCAGTAGTACCGACAGGGGGGGCAATTCACCCCTCCACTTT. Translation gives CASSTDRGGNSPLHF.

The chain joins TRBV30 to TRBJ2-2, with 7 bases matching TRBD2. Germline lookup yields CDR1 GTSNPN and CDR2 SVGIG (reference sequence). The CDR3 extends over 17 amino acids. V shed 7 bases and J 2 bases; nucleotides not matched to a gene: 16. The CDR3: CASSAAGRGTNTGELFF. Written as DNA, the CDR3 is TGTGCCTCCTCAGCCGCCGGGCGGGGGACCAACACCGGGGAGCTGTTTTTT.

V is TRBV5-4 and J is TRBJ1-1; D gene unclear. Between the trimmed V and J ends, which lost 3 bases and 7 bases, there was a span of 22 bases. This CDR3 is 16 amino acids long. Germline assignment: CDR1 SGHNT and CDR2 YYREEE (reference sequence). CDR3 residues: CASSYKSDPGVVEAFF. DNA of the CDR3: TGTGCCAGCAGCTATAAATCCGACCCCGGAGTTGTTGAAGCTTTCTTT.

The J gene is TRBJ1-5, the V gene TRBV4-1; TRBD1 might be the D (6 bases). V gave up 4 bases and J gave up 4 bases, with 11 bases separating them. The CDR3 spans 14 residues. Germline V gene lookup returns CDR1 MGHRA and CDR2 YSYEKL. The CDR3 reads CASSRSDRNQPQHF. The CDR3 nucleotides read TGCGCCAGCAGCCGATCGGACAGAAATCAGCCCCAGCATTTT.

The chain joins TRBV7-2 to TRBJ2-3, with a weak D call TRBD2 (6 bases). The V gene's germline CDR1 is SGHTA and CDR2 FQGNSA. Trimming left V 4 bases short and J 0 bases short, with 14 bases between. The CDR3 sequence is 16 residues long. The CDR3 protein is CASSSWGGMSTDTQYF. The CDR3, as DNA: TGTGCCAGCAGCTCGTGGGGCGGGATGAGCACAGATACGCAGTATTTT.

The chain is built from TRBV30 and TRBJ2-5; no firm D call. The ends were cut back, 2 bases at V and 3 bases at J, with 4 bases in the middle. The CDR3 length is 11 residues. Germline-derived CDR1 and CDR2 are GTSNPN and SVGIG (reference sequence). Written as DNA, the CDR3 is TGTGCCTGGAGTCCGGAAGAGACCCAGTACTTC. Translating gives CAWSPEETQYF.

The CDR3 bases are TGTGCCACCAGCAGAGATCGGGGGACAGGCCCCTTTTCCGAAAAACTGTTTTTT. It specifies CATSRDRGTGPFSEKLFF. The rearrangement links TRBV15 to TRBJ1-4; 8 bases line up with TRBD1. Germline loops: CDR1 LNHNV, CDR2 YYDKDF (reference sequence). The CDR3 totals 18 residues. With V trimmed by 0 bases and J by 8 bases, 14 bases remained unmatched.

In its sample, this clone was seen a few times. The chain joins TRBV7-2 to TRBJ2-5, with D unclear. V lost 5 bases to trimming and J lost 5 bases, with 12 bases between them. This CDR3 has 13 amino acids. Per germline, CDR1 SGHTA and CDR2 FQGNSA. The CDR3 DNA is TGTGCCAGCAGCCTCGTCCGTCGGGAGACCCAGTACTTC. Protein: CASSLVRRETQYF.

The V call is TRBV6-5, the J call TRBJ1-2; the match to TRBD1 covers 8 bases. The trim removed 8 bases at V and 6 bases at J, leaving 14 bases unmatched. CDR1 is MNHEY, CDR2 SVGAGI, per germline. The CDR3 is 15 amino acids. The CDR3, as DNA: TGTGCCAGCGGGTACACGAACAGGGGGATTGATGGCTACACCTTC. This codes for CASGYTNRGIDGYTF.